This T cell receptor beta chain was obtained from a study of T cell changes during pregnancy in multiple sclerosis. CDR1 LGHNT and CDR2 FRNRAP come from the germline V gene. CDR3 length: 14 amino acids. V was pared by 3 bases and J by 4 bases, with 12 bases between. The table came from immunoSEQ multiplex PCR; TCRdb's copy has only in-frame clones and leaves some out. The sample yields about 55,000 clones, approximately 94% seen once. This sample comprised CD8+ T cells from peripheral blood mononuclear cells, obtained in the third trimester of pregnancy. The chain couples TRBV12-5 to TRBJ1-1; D gene uncertain. The TCR originated in a female donor with multiple sclerosis, enrolled in a pregnancy study. This CDR3 is CASGLGIGVTEAFF. CDR3 sequence (DNA): TGTGCTAGTGGTTTAGGGATCGGGGTCACTGAAGCTTTCTTT.